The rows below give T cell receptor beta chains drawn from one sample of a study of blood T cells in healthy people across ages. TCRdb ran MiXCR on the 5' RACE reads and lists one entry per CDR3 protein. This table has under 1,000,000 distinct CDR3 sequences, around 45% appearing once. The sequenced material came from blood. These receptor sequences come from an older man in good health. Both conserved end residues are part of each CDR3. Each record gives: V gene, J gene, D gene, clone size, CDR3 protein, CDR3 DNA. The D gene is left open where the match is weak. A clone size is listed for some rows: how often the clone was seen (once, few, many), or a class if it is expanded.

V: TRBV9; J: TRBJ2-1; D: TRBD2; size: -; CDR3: CASSVGTSGREQFF; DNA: TGTGCCAGCAGCGTAGGGACTAGCGGGAGGGAGCAGTTCTTC
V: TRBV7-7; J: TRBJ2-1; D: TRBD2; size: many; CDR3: CASSRELAGTLNEQFF; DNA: TGTGCTAGCAGCCGGGAACTAGCGGGAACCCTCAATGAGCAGTTCTTC
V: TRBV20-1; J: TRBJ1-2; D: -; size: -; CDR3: CSARGGGLGYGYTF; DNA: TGCAGTGCTAGAGGGGGGGGTTTAGGCTATGGCTACACCTTC
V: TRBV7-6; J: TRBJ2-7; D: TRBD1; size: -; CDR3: CASSLEMGQTYEQYF; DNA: TGTGCCAGCAGCTTAGAGATGGGACAGACCTACGAGCAGTACTTC
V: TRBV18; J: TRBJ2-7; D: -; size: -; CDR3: CASSPGVDNEQYF; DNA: TGTGCCAGCTCACCTGGGGTTGACAATGAGCAGTACTTC
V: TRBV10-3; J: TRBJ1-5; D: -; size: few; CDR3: CAIGLDPSDQPQHF; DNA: TGTGCCATCGGCCTTGACCCGAGCGATCAGCCCCAGCATTTT
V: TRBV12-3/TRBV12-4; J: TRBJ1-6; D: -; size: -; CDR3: CASRSGDTNSPLHF; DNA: TGTGCCAGCAGATCAGGGGATACTAATTCACCCCTCCACTTT
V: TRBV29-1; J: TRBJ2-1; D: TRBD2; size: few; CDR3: CSVEGLAGEPYNEQFF; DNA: TGCAGCGTTGAAGGACTAGCGGGAGAGCCCTACAATGAGCAGTTCTTC
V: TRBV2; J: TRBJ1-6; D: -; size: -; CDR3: CASSEVRGNSPLHF; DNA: TGTGCCAGCAGTGAAGTCAGGGGTAATTCACCCCTCCACTTT
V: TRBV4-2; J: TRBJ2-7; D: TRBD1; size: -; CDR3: CASSQDRTGGDLAAITYEQYF; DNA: TGTGCCAGCAGCCAAGACCGGACAGGGGGCGATCTAGCGGCCATAACTTACGAGCAGTACTTC
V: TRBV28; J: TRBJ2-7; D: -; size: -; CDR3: CASSFLDRIHEQYF; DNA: TGTGCCAGCAGTTTCCTGGACCGTATTCACGAGCAGTACTTC
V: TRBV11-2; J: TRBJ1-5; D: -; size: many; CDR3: CASSVGNSNQPQHF; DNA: TGTGCCAGCAGTGTTGGAAATAGCAATCAGCCCCAGCATTTT
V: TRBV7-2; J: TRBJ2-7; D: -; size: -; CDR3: CASSLALTAAYEQYF; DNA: TGTGCCAGCAGCTTAGCGTTGACTGCGGCCTACGAGCAGTACTTC
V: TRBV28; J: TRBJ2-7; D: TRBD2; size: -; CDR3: CASSSSGEGMGEQYF; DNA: TGTGCCAGCAGTTCTAGCGGAGAGGGAATGGGCGAGCAGTACTTC
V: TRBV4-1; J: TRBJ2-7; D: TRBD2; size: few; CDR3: CASSQDERSSGRFYEQYF; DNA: TGCGCCAGCAGCCAAGATGAGAGGAGTAGCGGGAGGTTTTACGAGCAGTACTTC
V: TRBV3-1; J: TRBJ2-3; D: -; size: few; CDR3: CASSQYRERTDTQYF; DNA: TGTGCCAGCAGCCAGTACCGGGAGCGCACAGATACGCAGTATTTT
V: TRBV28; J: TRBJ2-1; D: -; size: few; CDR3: CASSQDNQLHYEQFF; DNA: TGTGCCAGCAGTCAGGATAATCAATTACACTATGAGCAGTTCTTC
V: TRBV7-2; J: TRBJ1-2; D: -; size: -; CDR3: CASSSIFSQNGYGYTF; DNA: TGTGCCAGCAGCTCTATCTTCAGCCAGAACGGCTATGGCTACACCTTC
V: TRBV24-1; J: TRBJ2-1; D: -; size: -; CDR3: CATSEQDSYNEQFF; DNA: TGTGCCACCAGTGAACAGGACTCCTACAATGAGCAGTTCTTC